The subject of this entry is one T cell receptor beta chain. Antigen unknown. A read error is possible here, since a much larger clone lies one base away. Starting material of 500 ng total RNA yielded TCR beta cDNA via a constant-region primer. Investigators got TCR beta libraries out of three nested multiplex PCR rounds, done with slightly modified ARM-PCR. Each of the first two PCR rounds ran about 9 cycles with TRBV1-TRBV30 forward and C-beta reverse primers. TCRdb re-analysed the multiplex PCR reads in MiXCR, keeping a single row per CDR3 protein. The table records around 330,000 distinct CDR3 sequences, around 50% of them present only once. The source of the sample is a study of tumor-infiltrating lymphocytes in primary liver carcinoma. Study-level points and caveats: In tumor-adjacent and tumor-blood pairs, overlap was lower than in tumor region pairs.

The CDR3 contains 14 residues. Per germline, CDR1 LGHNA and CDR2 YSLEER. Germline trimming cut 0 bases from V and 10 bases from J; bases unmatched to any gene: 6. Germline DNA was also extracted, and blood RNA was taken from unsorted whole blood. This TCR derives from a woman in her twenties or thirties with primary liver carcinoma and hepatitis B virus infection. The J gene is TRBJ2-1, the V gene TRBV4-3, with TRBD2 identical over 7 bases. Material: peripheral blood. The CDR3 region is CASSQERETEEQFF. The DNA of the CDR3 is TGCGCCAGCAGCCAAGAGCGGGAGACGGAAGAGCAGTTCTTC.